These T cell receptor beta chains were read from a single sample in a study of control samples from healthy donors and cancer patients. Only in-frame clones appear in the TCRdb table, and some are missing; sequencing was by immunoSEQ multiplex PCR. The table records about 130,000 clones, about 90% of them present only once. Sequenced material: blood. These receptors were collected from a woman in her 50s in good health. Each CDR3 is given with its conserved first and last residue. Each record gives: J gene, D gene, V gene, clone size, CDR3 DNA, CDR3 protein. A D gene is named only where the DNA matches it firmly. Size values are once, few and many counts, or a class for expanded clones, and some rows have none.

TRBJ1-1 NA TRBV19 NA TGTGCCAGTAAGCGGGGGGCCGAAGCTTTCTTT CASKRGAEAFF
TRBJ2-1 TRBD1 TRBV2 NA TGTGCCAGCAGAGGGACAGGGGGCAATGAGCAGTTCTTC CASRGTGGNEQFF
TRBJ1-1 NA TRBV19 NA TGTGCCAGTAGTATAGATCACGAAGCTTTCTTT CASSIDHEAFF
TRBJ2-1 TRBD2 TRBV28 NA TGTGCCAGCAGTTTACCGGGACTACTGTCCTACAATGAGCAGTTCTTC CASSLPGLLSYNEQFF
TRBJ1-2 NA TRBV5-1 NA TGCGCCAGCAGCTTGGCTCCTCAGGGTAGCTATGGCTACACCTTC CASSLAPQGSYGYTF
TRBJ2-1 TRBD2 TRBV6-4 NA TGTGCCAGCAGTGATGCGGGGGACAATGAGCAGTTCTTC CASSDAGDNEQFF
TRBJ2-5 NA TRBV5-1 NA TGCGCCAGCAGCTCGGGGGTGGGTGGGAGAAACCAAGAGACCCAGTACTTC CASSSGVGGRNQETQYF
TRBJ1-1 NA TRBV28 once TGTGCCAGCAGTTTCATGGGGATCTTGGGCACTGAAGCTTTCTTT CASSFMGILGTEAFF
TRBJ1-5 NA TRBV9 NA TGTGCCAGCAGCGCACAGGGTGATCAGCCCCAGCATTTT CASSAQGDQPQHF
TRBJ2-2 NA TRBV30 NA TGTGCCTGGAGTGTAGCTCCGGAGCTGTTTTTT CAWSVAPELFF
TRBJ2-7 TRBD1 TRBV18 NA TGTGCCAGCTCACCCTTTCCGGGACAGGGAGCCTACGAGCAGTACTTC CASSPFPGQGAYEQYF
TRBJ2-1 TRBD2 TRBV2 NA TGTGCCAGCAAGCGGGAGAGTAGCGACAATGAGCAGTTCTTC CASKRESSDNEQFF
TRBJ1-2 TRBD1 TRBV25-1 once TGTGCCAGCAGTGAAGACAGGGATGGCTACACCTTC CASSEDRDGYTF
TRBJ2-7 TRBD2 TRBV10-1 NA TGCGCCAGCAGCCCCCCTAGCGGACTCTACGAGCAGTACTTC CASSPPSGLYEQYF
TRBJ2-7 NA TRBV11-2 once TGTGCCAGCAGCTCCAGGAGGGCCCAAGAGCAGTACTTC CASSSRRAQEQYF
TRBJ1-1 NA TRBV25-1 NA TGTGCCAGCAGTGAACATAAGAACACTGAAGCTTTCTTT CASSEHKNTEAFF
TRBJ1-1 NA TRBV11-2 NA TGTGCCAGCAGCTTAGTGACTTTGGGGTTGCTGAACACTGAAGCTTTCTTT CASSLVTLGLLNTEAFF
TRBJ1-5 NA TRBV18 NA TGTGCCAGCTCACCACAAGGACATAGCAATCAGCCCCAGCATTTT CASSPQGHSNQPQHF
TRBJ1-2 TRBD1 TRBV6-6 few TGTGCCAGCAGACAAACCGGGACAGGGGATGGCTACACCTTC CASRQTGTGDGYTF
TRBJ2-3 TRBD1 TRBV18 NA TGTGCCAGCTCACCTCGGACAGGGACCGGCACAGATACGCAGTATTTT CASSPRTGTGTDTQYF
TRBJ2-1 TRBD2 TRBV2 once TGTGCCAGCAGGAGCCGGCGGGGGGATACCTACAATGAGCAGTTCTTC CASRSRRGDTYNEQFF
TRBJ1-6 TRBD1 TRBV6-6 NA TGTGCCAGCAGAAGACAGGGTCCCCAAACGAATTCACCCCTCCACTTT CASRRQGPQTNSPLHF
TRBJ2-5 NA TRBV14 once TGTGCCAGCAGCCAAGATGGAACAGGGACAGAGACCCAGTACTTC CASSQDGTGTETQYF
TRBJ1-1 NA TRBV21-1 few TGTGCCAGCAGCATCCCCGTCGGCACTGAAGCTTTCTTT CASSIPVGTEAFF
TRBJ2-3 TRBD2 TRBV10-1 NA TGCGCCAGCAGCCCTCGGGGGGGCAGAAGCACAGATACGCAGTATTTT CASSPRGGRSTDTQYF
TRBJ1-6 NA TRBV12-3/TRBV12-4 NA TGTGCCAGCACCTCCCAATCTTCACCCCTCCACTTT CASTSQSSPLHF
TRBJ2-7 TRBD1 TRBV13 once TGTGCCAGCAGCTTAGCTGGGACAGGGGGCATCTACGAGCAGTACTTC CASSLAGTGGIYEQYF